Shown below are 32 T cell receptor beta chains from a single sample sequenced in a study of T cell responses to AZD1222 COVID-19 vaccine. Produced via immunoSEQ multiplex PCR; TCRdb's table is partial and in-frame only. In the table there are 150,000 to 200,000 clones, 92% of which are singletons. The sample here was peripheral blood, taken 28 days after the second AZD1222 dose. The receptor source for this set is an adult who received the AZD1222 COVID-19 vaccine.

This sequence joins TRBV27 and TRBJ1-1; the match to TRBD1 covers 7 bases. This CDR3 is 14 amino acids long. V dropped 5 bases and J dropped 3; count of bases not matched to a gene: 6. Looked up from germline, CDR1 is MNHEY and CDR2 is SMNVEV (reference sequence). DNA of the CDR3: TGTGCCAGCAGTACCGACAGGGCTTACACTGAAGCTTTCTTT. Translated, it gives CASSTDRAYTEAFF.

The chain carries TRBV11-2 and TRBJ2-7; TRBD1 aligns across 9 bases. Germline CDR1 reads SGHAT; CDR2 reads FQNNGV. This CDR3 has 14 amino acids. With 4 bases clipped from V and 6 bases from J, the junction kept 7 bases outside the gene matches. This CDR3 reads CASSSRDRAGEQYF. As DNA, the CDR3 is TGTGCCAGCAGCTCCCGGGACAGGGCGGGCGAGCAGTACTTC.

The rearrangement links TRBV4-1 to TRBJ1-2; a possible D gene is TRBD1 (6 bases). V lost 0 bases and J 6 bases, leaving 14 bases between the germline ends. Germline V gene data show CDR1 as MGHRA and CDR2 as YSYEKL. The CDR3 is 15 residues long. CDR3 region: CASSQDRYRAHGYTF. In DNA form, the CDR3 reads TGCGCCAGCAGCCAAGATCGGTACAGGGCGCATGGCTACACCTTC.

This chain links TRBV6-6 with TRBJ1-1; D is uncertain. This CDR3 contains 11 residues. Germline V gene data show CDR1 as MNHNY and CDR2 as SVGAGI (reference sequence). V lost 7 bases, J lost 5 bases, and 8 bases lay in between. CDR3 bases: TGTGCCAGCATCGTGGGGACTGAAGCTTTCTTT. It codes for CASIVGTEAFF.

This clone was observed once. The V and J genes are TRBV5-5 and TRBJ2-2; 10 bases are shared with TRBD1. The trim removed 1 base at V and 5 bases at J, leaving 2 bases unmatched. Germline CDR1 and CDR2: SGHKS and YYEKEE (reference sequence). The CDR3 is 15 residues long. The CDR3 DNA reads as TGTGCCAGCAGCTTGTGGGGACAGGGGACCGGGGAGCTGTTTTTT. Protein sequence: CASSLWGQGTGELFF.

CDR3 coding DNA: TGTGCCAGCAGCGTAAAGGGCCTCGGTGGAAACACCATATATTTT. Protein: CASSVKGLGGNTIYF. The gene calls are TRBV9 and TRBJ1-3; D remains unclear. Germline-derived CDR1 and CDR2 are SGDLS and YYNGEE. The CDR3 sequence is 15 residues long. The V end was cut by 1 base, the J end by 3 bases, with 11 bases between.

The rearrangement links TRBV19 to TRBJ2-1; TRBD2 aligns across 9 bases. Germline V CDR1 and CDR2: LNHDA, SQIVND (reference sequence). The CDR3 covers 17 residues. The J segment lost 0 bases and the V segment lost 7 bases, leaving 10 bases of the junction unmatched. For the CDR3, the DNA is TGTGCCAGTACCGCCGTAGCGGGGGCCCTCTCCTACAATGAGCAGTTCTTC. Its translation: CASTAVAGALSYNEQFF.

The V gene is TRBV2, the J gene TRBJ2-3; no definite D call. This CDR3 is built from 11 residues. V dropped 8 bases and J dropped 2 bases, with 5 bases sitting between them. Germline-derived CDR1 and CDR2 are SNHLY and FYNNEI. CDR3 in amino acids: CASGYTDTQYF. CDR3 nucleotide sequence: TGTGCCAGCGGCTACACAGATACGCAGTATTTT. The entire variable domain, with the rest obtained from reference TRBV2 and TRBJ2-3, is as follows: EPEVTQTPSHQVTQMGQEVILRCVPISNHLYFYWYRQILGQKVEFLVSFYNNEISEKSEIFDDQFSVERPDGSNFTLKIRSTKLEDSAMYFCASGYTDTQYFGPGTRLTVL.

This chain links TRBV19 with TRBJ1-2; no clear D. Trimming cost V 7 bases and J 5 bases, with 11 bases left between them. Germline assignment: CDR1 LNHDA and CDR2 SQIVND (reference sequence). There are 12 residues in the CDR3. The CDR3 nucleotides read TGTGCCAGTATTTCGACTGATTATGGCTACACCTTC. It encodes CASISTDYGYTF.

This clone was seen only once. The chain links TRBV6-1 to TRBJ2-5, with TRBD2 as a possible D gene (6 bases). This CDR3 contains 15 residues. Between the trimmed V and J ends, which lost 2 bases and 1 base, there was a span of 11 bases. The germline V gene has CDR1 MNHNS and CDR2 SASEGT. The DNA for the CDR3 is TGTGCCAGCAGTGAATCGCGGGACGTCCAAGAGACCCAGTACTTC. This sequence encodes CASSESRDVQETQYF.

The chain joins TRBV6-1 to TRBJ1-2, with D unclear. CDR3 length: 17 amino acids. The germline gives CDR1 MNHNS, CDR2 SASEGT. Trimming took 6 bases from V and 3 from J, leaving 23 bases between them. CDR3 coding DNA: TGTGCCAGCAGGGAACCCCTTCAATTGAGGGTCTACTATGGCTACACCTTC. It yields the protein CASREPLQLRVYYGYTF.

J is TRBJ1-2 and V is TRBV5-4; D may be TRBD1 (6 bases). This CDR3 comprises 13 residues. Trimming removed 3 bases from V and 5 bases from J, with 11 bases in between. The V gene's germline CDR1 is SGHNT and CDR2 YYREEE (reference sequence). Written as DNA, the CDR3 is TGTGCCAGCAGCTCTGGACAGCAATATGGCTACACCTTC. It specifies CASSSGQQYGYTF.

Remarks on this clone: At one end, the junction sequence differs from germline, possibly due to a read error. The V and J genes are TRBV19 and TRBJ1-2, with a possible D match to TRBD1 (6 bases). From germline, CDR1 is LNHDA and CDR2 SQIVND (reference sequence). This CDR3 region has 17 residues. The CDR3 loop is CASSIGGFSTTNYGYTF. In DNA, the CDR3 is TGTGCCAGTAGCATAGGGGGATTTTCTACCACTAACTATGGCTACACCTTC.

The chain employs TRBV6-5 and TRBJ2-5, with 11 bases lining up with TRBD2. In germline, CDR1 is MNHEY, CDR2 SVGAGI. The J segment lost 5 bases and the V segment lost 4 bases, leaving 9 bases of the junction unmatched. This CDR3 has 16 amino acids. CDR3 in amino acids: CASSFLAGGLSETQYF. For the CDR3, the DNA is TGTGCCAGCAGTTTCCTAGCGGGGGGCCTAAGTGAGACCCAGTACTTC.

This chain uses TRBV5-6 with TRBJ1-2; 7 bases map to TRBD1. The length of the CDR3 is 15 residues. Trimming took 0 bases from V and 3 from J; bases not matched to a gene: 5. CDR1 and CDR2 from the germline V gene are SGHDT and YYEEEE. In nucleotides, the CDR3 is TGTGCCAGCAGCTTGGAAGGGGGCGCCTACTATGGCTACACCTTC. Encoded protein: CASSLEGGAYYGYTF.

The rearrangement joins TRBV4-1 to TRBJ2-1, with unresolved D. The V end lost 1 base, the J end lost 2 bases, and 12 bases lay between the germline ends. The CDR3 is 16 amino acids. Germline lookup yields CDR1 MGHRA and CDR2 YSYEKL. The CDR3 here is CASSQVDIFTYNEQFF. Here the CDR3 DNA reads TGCGCCAGCAGCCAAGTCGACATCTTCACCTACAATGAGCAGTTCTTC.

The gene calls are TRBV5-5 and TRBJ2-7; 10 bases fit TRBD2. Germline CDR1 and CDR2: SGHKS and YYEKEE (reference sequence). J gave up 0 bases and V 3 bases, and 3 bases lay outside the gene matches. The CDR3 runs 15 residues. The CDR3 reads CASSWTSGLSYEQYF. As DNA, the CDR3 is TGTGCCAGCAGCTGGACTAGCGGCCTCTCCTACGAGCAGTACTTC.

The gene calls are TRBV2 and TRBJ1-2; the match to TRBD1 covers 7 bases. V gave up 6 bases and J gave up 3 bases; unmatched junction bases: 4. The CDR3 is made up of 13 amino acids. Germline values: CDR1 SNHLY, CDR2 FYNNEI. The CDR3 bases are TGTGCCAGCAGCGACAGGGTGGACTATGGCTACACCTTC. It specifies CASSDRVDYGYTF.

This chain uses TRBV10-3 with TRBJ1-1; D is undetermined. Between the trimmed V and J ends, which lost 6 bases and 1 base, there was a span of 12 bases. The CDR3 runs 14 residues. The germline V gene encodes CDR1 ENHRY and CDR2 SYGVKD. Written as DNA, the CDR3 is TGTGCCATCAGCGATGACTACCAGAACACTGAAGCTTTCTTT. Its translation is CAISDDYQNTEAFF.

Worth noting for this clone: The same CDR3 arises from other DNA sequences in this sample as well. V and J are TRBV18 and TRBJ1-5; D unresolved. CDR1 is KGHSH, CDR2 LQKENI, per germline. The CDR3 extends over 13 amino acids. V was clipped by 3 bases and J by 1 base, with 4 bases between them. CDR3 amino acids: CASSPGSNQPQHF. The CDR3 DNA is TGTGCCAGCTCACCGGGGAGCAATCAGCCCCAGCATTTT.

The chain carries TRBV5-1 and TRBJ2-5; D might be TRBD2 (5 bases). Looked up from germline, CDR1 is SGHRS and CDR2 is YFSETQ. V shed 0 bases and J shed 1 base, with 10 bases lying between them. The CDR3 runs 15 residues. CDR3 in DNA: TGCGCCAGCAGCTTGGTAGGGCGGGTCCAAGAGACCCAGTACTTC. Translation: CASSLVGRVQETQYF.

Only one count was recorded for this clone. This chain joins TRBV7-2 and TRBJ2-3; 7 bases align to TRBD1. After removal of 4 bases from V and 6 bases from J, the junction contained 7 bases not matched to a gene. CDR3 length equals 14 residues. Germline loops: CDR1 SGHTA, CDR2 FQGNSA. CDR3 sequence: CASSSRRQGDTQYF. The CDR3 nucleotides read TGTGCCAGCAGCTCGCGCCGACAGGGTGATACGCAGTATTTT.

This chain joins TRBV3-1 (or the pseudogene TRBV3-2) and TRBJ2-5; D is unresolved. The CDR3 contains 12 residues. Trimming took 1 base from V and 4 from J, leaving 4 bases between them. Germline-derived CDR1 and CDR2 are LGHDT and YNNKEL (reference sequence). CDR3 coding DNA: TGTGCCAGCAGCCAAGGCCTAGAGACCCAGTACTTC. The encoded protein is CASSQGLETQYF.

The V gene is TRBV4-1, the J gene TRBJ2-2, with D possibly being TRBD1 or TRBD2 (5 bases each). V was pared by 1 base and J by 4 bases, with 16 bases between. The CDR3 is 17 residues long. CDR1 is MGHRA, CDR2 YSYEKL, per germline. In DNA, the CDR3 is TGCGCCAGCAGCCAAGTAGGGACCGGGAAAAGCACCGGGGAGCTGTTTTTT. Amino acid sequence: CASSQVGTGKSTGELFF.

V is TRBV27 and J is TRBJ2-7; maybe TRBD1 (6 bases). V was trimmed by 3 bases and J by 1 base, leaving 10 bases between them. The length of the CDR3 is 14 residues. CDR1 MNHEY and CDR2 SMNVEV come from the germline V gene (reference sequence). CDR3 nucleotides: TGTGCCAGCAGTTTTCTTAGGGGGTCCTACGAGCAGTACTTC. Protein sequence: CASSFLRGSYEQYF.

V is TRBV19 and J is TRBJ2-3; TRBD1 agrees at 7 bases. The CDR3 loop spans 14 amino acids. The V and J ends lost 3 bases and 4 bases, in that order; junction bases with no gene match: 4. CDR1 is LNHDA, CDR2 SQIVND, per germline (reference sequence). For the CDR3, the DNA is TGTGCCAGTAGTATTAGGGGGCCCTCAGATACGCAGTATTTT. Translation gives CASSIRGPSDTQYF.

For this clone: The sample holds other DNA sequences that translate to the same CDR3. The rearrangement joins TRBV6-5 to TRBJ2-7; 7 bases agree with TRBD1. The CDR3 totals 13 residues. V lost 0 bases to trimming and J lost 4 bases; unmatched junction nucleotides: 0. In germline, CDR1 is MNHEY, CDR2 SVGAGI. This chain's CDR3 is CASSYSTGYEQYF. CDR3 nucleotide sequence: TGTGCCAGCAGTTACTCGACAGGGTACGAGCAGTACTTC.

This clone was observed a single time. The chain employs TRBV6-6 and TRBJ2-3, with D unresolved. In germline, CDR1 is MNHNY, CDR2 SVGAGI (reference sequence). The V end was cut by 3 bases, the J end by 2 bases, with 6 bases between. This CDR3 spans 13 amino acids. DNA for the CDR3: TGTGCCAGCAGTTATGGCCCCACAGATACGCAGTATTTT. Translated, it gives CASSYGPTDTQYF.

The chain carries TRBV5-1 and TRBJ1-1, with D hard to call. Per the germline V gene, CDR1 is SGHRS and CDR2 is YFSETQ. CDR3 length equals 14 residues. Trimming took off 1 base at V and 1 base at J, with 8 bases between the two ends. The CDR3 bases are TGCGCCAGCAGCTTGAGGGCAGGGAACACTGAAGCTTTCTTT. Its protein product is CASSLRAGNTEAFF.

The chain joins TRBV19 to TRBJ2-7, with 7 nucleotides matching TRBD2. V trimming: 3 bases; J trimming: 3 bases; junction bases outside the gene matches: 5. The CDR3 covers 14 residues. Germline V gene lookup returns CDR1 LNHDA and CDR2 SQIVND (reference sequence). CDR3 bases: TGTGCCAGTAGTATGGTTCGGGACTACTACGAGCAGTACTTC. It codes for CASSMVRDYYEQYF.

The CDR3 region is CASRPGTGPGVASNQPQHF. DNA for the CDR3: TGCGCCAGCAGACCCGGGACAGGGCCAGGAGTAGCTAGCAATCAGCCCCAGCATTTT. The chain uses TRBV5-1 and TRBJ1-5; 9 bases line up with TRBD1. The CDR3 consists of 19 residues. V shed 5 bases, J shed 0 bases, and the junction held 15 bases outside the gene matches. The germline CDR1 and CDR2 sequences are SGHRS and YFSETQ.

The chain has TRBV18 and TRBJ2-2; D not certain. This CDR3 comprises 17 residues. The germline V gene encodes CDR1 KGHSH and CDR2 LQKENI. V was clipped by 6 bases and J by 2 bases, with 19 bases between them. The CDR3 DNA sequence: TGTGCCAGCTCCCTACTGGCGGCGGTGGGTAACACCGGGGAGCTGTTTTTT. Its translation: CASSLLAAVGNTGELFF. Variable domain in full (rest from reference TRBV18 and TRBJ2-2): NAGVMQNPRHLVRRRGQEARLRCSPMKGHSHVYWYRQLPEEGLKFMVYLQKENIIDESGMPKERFSAEFPKEGPSILRIQQVVRGDSAAYFCASSLLAAVGNTGELFFGEGSRLTVL.